The 32 T cell receptor beta chains presented below share a single source sample, sequenced in a study of OX40 agonist ivuxolimab in advanced cancers. TCRdb keeps only in-frame clones here, not all; method: immunoSEQ multiplex PCR. The data hold roughly 80,000 clones, with approximately 89% observed a single time. The material sequenced was CD4+ or CD8+ T cells sorted from blood, taken in a trial of the OX40 agonist ivuxolimab. Receptor source: an adult with an advanced solid tumor such as melanoma, head and neck, liver or kidney cancer.

The rearrangement joins TRBV6-6 to TRBJ2-7, with D possibly matching TRBD2 (5 bases). Trimming shortened V by 6 bases and J by 7 bases, and 25 bases separated the two germline ends. CDR1 and CDR2 (germline): MNHNY, SVGAGI (reference sequence). This CDR3 contains 16 residues. CDR3 sequence (DNA): TGTGCCAGCAGCCCCCTTGAAAGGCTTCTGTCGGGAGAGCAGTACTTC. Protein sequence: CASSPLERLLSGEQYF.

This chain uses TRBV10-3 with TRBJ2-5; D ambiguous. This CDR3 spans 15 amino acids. Germline V CDR1 and CDR2: ENHRY, SYGVKD. Trimming took off 3 bases at V and 2 bases at J, with 13 bases between the two ends. CDR3 in DNA: TGTGCCATCAGTGATCATTATCCTTCTCAAGAGACCCAGTACTTC. Its protein product is CAISDHYPSQETQYF.

The chain joins TRBV5-6 to TRBJ1-5; unclear D gene. Trimming took off 2 bases at V and 7 bases at J, with 10 bases between the two ends. CDR3 size: 13 residues. Germline CDR1 and CDR2: SGHDT and YYEEEE. The CDR3 here is CASSFRPRQPQHF. In nucleotides, the CDR3 is TGTGCCAGCAGCTTCCGCCCTAGACAGCCCCAGCATTTT.

CDR3 bases: TGTGCCAGCAGTTACGGACTAGCGGGGCCCCAAGAGACCCAGTACTTC. Its protein product is CASSYGLAGPQETQYF. This sequence joins TRBV2 and TRBJ2-5, with 12 bases fitting TRBD2. Germline values: CDR1 SNHLY, CDR2 FYNNEI. Trimming took 5 bases from V and 1 from J; bases not matched to a gene: 5. The CDR3 is 16 amino acids.

DNA of the CDR3: TGTGCCAGCAGTGACGTTCGGGGGGCAGGGGTCGGCTACACCTTC. This codes for CASSDVRGAGVGYTF. The V call is TRBV25-1, the J call TRBJ1-2; TRBD1 is a possible D gene (6 bases). The CDR3 extends over 15 amino acids. V was cut by 3 bases and J by 8 bases, with 19 bases left in between. The germline V gene encodes CDR1 MGHDK and CDR2 SYGVNS.

A few counts support this clone. The chain uses TRBV7-2 and TRBJ1-2; TRBD1 is a possible D gene (5 bases). Germline loops: CDR1 SGHTA, CDR2 FQGNSA. V was trimmed by 4 bases and J by 6 bases, leaving 18 bases between them. CDR3 length: 15 amino acids. CDR3 nucleotide sequence: TGTGCCAGCAGCTGGGGAACAGGATCGGGTGATGGCTACACCTTC. Translation: CASSWGTGSGDGYTF.

V is TRBV5-1 and J is TRBJ2-6, with 13 bases identical to TRBD2. V was clipped by 4 bases and J by 5 bases; unmatched bases: 6. The CDR3 length is 17 residues. The V gene's germline CDR1 is SGHRS and CDR2 YFSETQ. The CDR3 loop is CASSQGTSGTRANVLTF. The CDR3 nucleotides are TGCGCCAGCAGCCAAGGGACTAGCGGGACAAGGGCCAACGTCCTGACTTTC.

This chain links TRBV5-8 with TRBJ2-1, with D unclear. Trimming pared 1 base from V and 2 bases from J, leaving 7 bases between. The CDR3 loop spans 14 amino acids. Germline loops: CDR1 SGHTS, CDR2 YDEGEE. CDR3 coding DNA: TGTGCCAGCAGCTTGTGGCAGACCTACAATGAGCAGTTCTTC. Its translation is CASSLWQTYNEQFF.

This rearrangement joins TRBV4-2 to TRBJ1-1; 8 nucleotides line up with TRBD1. CDR1 is LGHNA, CDR2 YNFKEQ, per germline. Losses at the gene ends were 3 bases for V and 0 bases for J; bases not matched to a gene: 6. This CDR3 region has 16 residues. The CDR3 here is CASSQGDRLMNTEAFF. CDR3 in DNA: TGTGCCAGCAGCCAGGGGGACAGGTTAATGAACACTGAAGCTTTCTTT.

This clone has a single count. The rearrangement uses TRBV12-1 and TRBJ1-2; no DNA check was done on the table's D call, TRBD1. TRBV12-1 is marked as a pseudogene. There are 16 residues in the CDR3. The CDR3 region is CASSFVGQGDNYGYTF. In nucleotides, the CDR3 is TGTGCCAGCAGCTTTGTAGGCCAGGGGGATAACTATGGCTACACCTTC.

The chain is built from TRBV5-5 and TRBJ2-4; D possibly matches TRBD1 or TRBD2 (5 bases each). Looked up from germline, CDR1 is SGHKS and CDR2 is YYEKEE (reference sequence). The CDR3 is 13 amino acids. V was pared by 4 bases and J by 9 bases, with 14 bases between. The CDR3 region is CASSLGRESIQYF. CDR3 sequence (DNA): TGTGCCAGCAGCCTCGGCAGGGAGAGCATTCAGTACTTC.

The rearrangement uses TRBV15 and TRBJ1-1, with D maybe TRBD1 (6 bases). This CDR3 has 14 residues. The V end lost 5 bases, the J end lost 1 base, and 11 bases lay between the germline ends. Germline V lookup: CDR1 LNHNV, CDR2 YYDKDF (reference sequence). The chain's CDR3 is CATSAGTPNTEAFF. The DNA of the CDR3 is TGTGCCACCAGCGCGGGGACACCGAACACTGAAGCTTTCTTT. Combining the CDR3 with reference TRBV15 and TRBJ1-1 gives the whole variable domain DAMVIQNPRYQVTQFGKPVTLSCSQTLNHNVMYWYQQKSSQAPKLLFHYYDKDFNNEADTPDNFQSRRPNTSFCFLDIRSPGLGDTAMYLCATSAGTPNTEAFFGQGTRLTVV.

This chain uses TRBV28 with TRBJ1-2; 7 bases fit TRBD1. Germline CDR1 reads MDHEN; CDR2 reads SYDVKM. The CDR3 is 16 amino acids. The trim removed 3 bases at V and 5 bases at J, leaving 12 bases unmatched. Here the CDR3 DNA reads TGTGCCAGCAGTTTGGCAAGACAGGGAGGATGGTATGGCTACACCTTC. Translation: CASSLARQGGWYGYTF.

About this clone itself: Other nucleotide sequences in the sample specify the same CDR3. The chain is built from TRBV7-2 and TRBJ2-5, with unresolved D. This CDR3 spans 13 amino acids. The V gene's germline CDR1 is SGHTA and CDR2 FQGNSA. V dropped 1 base and J dropped 2 bases, with 5 bases sitting between them. The CDR3 nucleotides are TGTGCCAGCAGCTTAGTTCAGCAAGAGACCCAGTACTTC. Its protein is CASSLVQQETQYF.

V usage is TRBV2 and J usage is TRBJ1-2; the D gene is possibly TRBD1 (6 bases). CDR3 length: 14 residues. Germline V gene lookup returns CDR1 SNHLY and CDR2 FYNNEI. The V end lost 6 bases, the J end lost 6 bases, and 17 bases lay between the germline ends. The CDR3 DNA reads as TGTGCCAGCAGCGGGGTCACCAGACAGGATGGCTACACCTTC. This sequence encodes CASSGVTRQDGYTF.

This sequence joins TRBV5-1 and TRBJ1-4; TRBD1 agrees at 8 bases. Trimming removed 1 base from V and 8 bases from J; junction bases left unmatched: 4. Germline V gives CDR1 SGHRS, CDR2 YFSETQ. CDR3 length: 14 amino acids. CDR3 region: CASSLRTGWEKLFF. CDR3 nucleotides: TGCGCCAGCAGCTTGAGGACAGGGTGGGAAAAACTGTTTTTT.

The chain is built from TRBV7-9 and TRBJ2-6; perhaps TRBD2 as D (5 bases). Germline V gives CDR1 SEHNR, CDR2 FQNEAQ (reference sequence). V lost 2 bases and J lost 2, with 7 bases in between. The CDR3 spans 15 residues. This chain's CDR3 is CASSLRGAGANVLTF. CDR3 sequence (DNA): TGTGCCAGCAGCTTACGGGGAGCTGGGGCCAACGTCCTGACTTTC.

This chain links TRBV7-2 with TRBJ1-5, with D tentatively TRBD1 (5 bases). Germline V CDR1 and CDR2: SGHTA, FQGNSA. The CDR3 extends over 13 amino acids. V shed 5 bases and J shed 4 bases, with 9 bases lying between them. The CDR3 DNA is TGTGCCAGCAGCCGAGACAGAAATCAGCCCCAGCATTTT. Translation gives CASSRDRNQPQHF.

The chain uses TRBV5-1 and TRBJ2-7, with 10 bases lining up with TRBD1. Germline V gene data show CDR1 as SGHRS and CDR2 as YFSETQ. This CDR3 has 15 residues. Losses at the gene ends were 5 bases for V and 7 bases for J; bases not matched to a gene: 12. CDR3 sequence reads: CASSSGGQGRLEQYF. CDR3 DNA: TGCGCCAGCAGTTCCGGGGGACAGGGGCGCTTGGAGCAGTACTTC.

J is TRBJ1-4 and V is TRBV6-1, with 8 bases lining up with TRBD1. CDR3 length: 14 residues. J gave up 8 bases and V 6 bases, and 8 bases lay outside the gene matches. CDR1 and CDR2 from the germline V gene are MNHNS and SASEGT. The CDR3 spells CASRPGQGVEKLFF. In DNA, the CDR3 is TGTGCCAGCAGACCTGGACAGGGTGTGGAAAAACTGTTTTTT.

The chain links TRBV11-3 to TRBJ2-3; the match to TRBD1 covers 8 bases. The germline gives CDR1 SGHNT, CDR2 YENEEA. The ends lost 5 bases at V and 2 bases at J; junction bases unmatched: 6. This CDR3 has 15 residues. CDR3 region: CASSQGAGDTDTQYF. The CDR3 DNA reads TGTGCCAGCAGCCAGGGGGCTGGGGACACAGATACGCAGTATTTT.

The chain links TRBV5-1 to TRBJ2-5, with 9 bases aligning to TRBD2. Trimming removed 4 bases from V and 0 bases from J; junction bases left unmatched: 1. Germline CDR1 SGHRS, CDR2 YFSETQ. The CDR3 is made up of 14 amino acids. CDR3 sequence: CASSPSGNQETQYF. The CDR3 DNA follows: TGCGCCAGCAGCCCTAGCGGGAACCAAGAGACCCAGTACTTC.

This chain joins TRBV27 and TRBJ2-7; 12 bases line up with TRBD2. V dropped 4 bases and J dropped 4; count of bases not matched to a gene: 8. The V gene's germline CDR1 is MNHEY and CDR2 SMNVEV (reference sequence). The CDR3 contains 16 residues. The chain's CDR3 is CASSYTLAGGRYEQYF. The CDR3, as DNA: TGTGCCAGCAGTTACACACTAGCGGGGGGACGATACGAGCAGTACTTC.

This clone appeared once. An end of the junction does not agree with germline; a read error may underlie this. The chain has TRBV27 and TRBJ1-5; 7 bases align to TRBD1. The CDR3 runs to 13 residues. Germline V gives CDR1 MNHEY, CDR2 SMNVEV (reference sequence). CDR3 in amino acids: CASSPLGTGTVNF. The CDR3, as DNA: TGTGCCAGCAGTCCCCTAGGTACCGGGACAGTAAATTTT.

The chain is built from TRBV5-1 and TRBJ2-2, with TRBD2 matching over 9 bases. CDR1 SGHRS and CDR2 YFSETQ come from the germline V gene. Trimming took 8 bases from V and 6 from J; bases not matched to a gene: 8. The CDR3 has 14 residues. CDR3 residues: CASRGLAGPGELFF. The CDR3 DNA is TGCGCCAGTAGGGGGCTAGCGGGGCCCGGGGAGCTGTTTTTT.

As to this clone: The same CDR3 also results from other DNA sequences found in this sample. The chain has TRBV28 and TRBJ2-6, with TRBD2 as a possible D gene (6 bases). Germline assignment: CDR1 MDHEN and CDR2 SYDVKM. The CDR3 length is 15 residues. Between the trimmed V and J ends, which lost 3 bases and 1 base, there was a span of 7 bases. The chain's CDR3 is CASSLGGSGANVLTF. Here the CDR3 DNA reads TGTGCCAGCAGTTTGGGGGGTTCTGGGGCCAACGTCCTGACTTTC.

The chain joins TRBV2 to TRBJ1-2, with D unclear. Germline V CDR1 and CDR2: SNHLY, FYNNEI. This CDR3 region has 14 residues. V was shortened by 7 bases and J by 5 bases, with 17 bases between the two germline ends. The CDR3 DNA reads as TGTGCCAGCACCCGAGAACGGACCTTTTATGGCTACACCTTC. It encodes CASTRERTFYGYTF.

The sample holds one count of this clone. The chain is built from TRBV7-9 and TRBJ1-5; the D gene is possibly TRBD1 (6 bases). Trimming stripped 5 bases from V and 4 bases from J, with 9 bases between. Germline lookup yields CDR1 SEHNR and CDR2 FQNEAQ (reference sequence). CDR3 size: 13 residues. The CDR3 protein is CASSLQGNQPQHF. DNA of the CDR3: TGTGCCAGCAGCCTACAGGGAAATCAGCCCCAGCATTTT.

J is TRBJ1-5 and V is TRBV30; D not resolved. V was clipped by 5 bases and J by 0 bases, with 14 bases between them. Germline values: CDR1 GTSNPN, CDR2 SVGIG (reference sequence). The CDR3 sequence is 15 residues long. The CDR3 loop reads CAWALGRLSNQPQHF. The DNA for the CDR3 is TGTGCCTGGGCCCTTGGCCGACTTAGCAATCAGCCCCAGCATTTT.

This clone has only a few counts. V usage is TRBV20-1 and J usage is TRBJ1-2; a weak D match, TRBD1 (5 bases). CDR3 length equals 11 residues. V dropped 5 bases and J dropped 5 bases, with 9 bases sitting between them. The germline V gene has CDR1 DFQATT and CDR2 SNEGSKA (reference sequence). CDR3 coding DNA: TGCAGTGCTCCCTGGGGGTATGGCTACACCTTC. As protein: CSAPWGYGYTF.

V is TRBV6-1 and J is TRBJ2-1, with D perhaps TRBD2 (7 bases). V gave up 6 bases and J gave up 8 bases, with 11 bases separating them. This CDR3 region has 12 residues. Germline V lookup: CDR1 MNHNS, CDR2 SASEGT. The CDR3 region is CASRRGGYEQFF. CDR3 DNA sequence: TGTGCCAGCAGGAGGGGGGGATATGAGCAGTTCTTC.

V and J are TRBV6-6 and TRBJ1-2, with 7 bases that match TRBD1. This CDR3 has 14 residues. CDR1 is MNHNY and CDR2 is SVGAGI in the germline V gene (reference sequence). The V and J ends lost 8 bases and 0 bases, in that order; junction bases with no gene match: 6. The CDR3 loop reads CASRRQGSNYGYTF. The CDR3 DNA reads as TGTGCCAGCCGCCGACAGGGCTCTAACTATGGCTACACCTTC.